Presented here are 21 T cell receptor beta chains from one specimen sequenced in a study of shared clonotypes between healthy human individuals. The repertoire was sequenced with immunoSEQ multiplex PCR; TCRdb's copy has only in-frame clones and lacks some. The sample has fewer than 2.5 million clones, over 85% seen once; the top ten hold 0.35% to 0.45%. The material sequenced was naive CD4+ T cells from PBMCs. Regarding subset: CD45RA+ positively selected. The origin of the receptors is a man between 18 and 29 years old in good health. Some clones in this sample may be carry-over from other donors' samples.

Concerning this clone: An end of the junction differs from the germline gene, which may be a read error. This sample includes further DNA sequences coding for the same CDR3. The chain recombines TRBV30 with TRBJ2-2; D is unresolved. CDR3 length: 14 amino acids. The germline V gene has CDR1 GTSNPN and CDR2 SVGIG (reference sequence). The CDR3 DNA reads TGCGCCTGGAGCGTGAACCGGGTTGCCGGGGAGCTGTTTTTT. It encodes CAWSVNRVAGELFF.

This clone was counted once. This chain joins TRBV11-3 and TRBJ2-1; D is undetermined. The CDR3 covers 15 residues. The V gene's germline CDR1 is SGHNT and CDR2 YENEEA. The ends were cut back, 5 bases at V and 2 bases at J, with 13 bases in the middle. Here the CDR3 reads CASSPSSETYNEQFF. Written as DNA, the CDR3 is TGTGCCAGCAGCCCCTCCTCCGAGACCTACAATGAGCAGTTCTTC.

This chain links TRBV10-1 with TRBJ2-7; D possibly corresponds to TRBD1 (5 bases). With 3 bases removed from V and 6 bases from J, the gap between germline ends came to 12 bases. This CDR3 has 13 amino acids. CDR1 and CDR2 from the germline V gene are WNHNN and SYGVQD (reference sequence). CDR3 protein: CASSEAGISEQYF. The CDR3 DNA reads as TGCGCCAGCAGTGAAGCAGGGATAAGCGAGCAGTACTTC.

This CDR3 is CAISFAGTSGREQFF. The CDR3 DNA follows: TGTGCCATCAGCTTCGCCGGGACTAGCGGGAGGGAGCAGTTCTTC. The rearrangement links TRBV10-3 to TRBJ2-1; 15 bases align to TRBD2. This CDR3 has 15 amino acids. Trimming removed 6 bases from V and 10 bases from J; junction bases left unmatched: 7. Germline CDR1 ENHRY, CDR2 SYGVKD.

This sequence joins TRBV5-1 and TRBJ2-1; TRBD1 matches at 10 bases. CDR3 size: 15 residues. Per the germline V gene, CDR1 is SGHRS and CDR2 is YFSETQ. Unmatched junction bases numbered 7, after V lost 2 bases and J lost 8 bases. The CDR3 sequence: CASSLTGTGEHEQFF. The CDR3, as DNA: TGCGCCAGCAGCTTAACCGGGACAGGGGAACATGAGCAGTTCTTC.

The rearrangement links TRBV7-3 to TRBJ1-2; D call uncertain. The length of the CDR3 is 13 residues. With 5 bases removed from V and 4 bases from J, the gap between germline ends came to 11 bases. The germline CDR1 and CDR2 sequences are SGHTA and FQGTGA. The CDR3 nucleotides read TGTGCCAGCAGCCCGACACCCCTCTATGGCTACACCTTC. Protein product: CASSPTPLYGYTF.

The CDR3 coding sequence is TGTGCCAGCAGTTTCCAGGGAGCAGGAAACACCATATATTTT. Protein: CASSFQGAGNTIYF. The chain links TRBV25-1 to TRBJ1-3; D is possibly TRBD1 (5 bases). Germline-derived CDR1 and CDR2 are MGHDK and SYGVNS. Trimming pared 5 bases from V and 4 bases from J, leaving 12 bases between. The CDR3 is made up of 14 amino acids.

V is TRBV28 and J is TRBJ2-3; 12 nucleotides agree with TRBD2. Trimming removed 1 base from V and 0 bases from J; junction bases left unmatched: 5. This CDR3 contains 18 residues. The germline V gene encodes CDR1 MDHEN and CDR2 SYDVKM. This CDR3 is CASSLLSGLAGSTDTQYF. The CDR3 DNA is TGTGCCAGCAGTTTATTATCGGGACTAGCGGGTAGCACAGATACGCAGTATTTT.

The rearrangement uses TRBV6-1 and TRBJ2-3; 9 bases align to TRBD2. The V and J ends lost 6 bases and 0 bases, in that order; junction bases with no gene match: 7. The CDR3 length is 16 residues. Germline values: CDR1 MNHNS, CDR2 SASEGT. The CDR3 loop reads CASREPSGVSTDTQYF. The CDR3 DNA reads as TGTGCCAGCAGAGAACCTAGCGGGGTTAGCACAGATACGCAGTATTTT.

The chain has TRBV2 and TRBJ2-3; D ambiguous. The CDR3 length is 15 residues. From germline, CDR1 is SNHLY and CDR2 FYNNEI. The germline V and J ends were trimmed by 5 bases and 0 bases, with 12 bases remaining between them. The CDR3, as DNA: TGTGCCAGCAGTCCCGACGCAACTAGCACAGATACGCAGTATTTT. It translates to CASSPDATSTDTQYF.

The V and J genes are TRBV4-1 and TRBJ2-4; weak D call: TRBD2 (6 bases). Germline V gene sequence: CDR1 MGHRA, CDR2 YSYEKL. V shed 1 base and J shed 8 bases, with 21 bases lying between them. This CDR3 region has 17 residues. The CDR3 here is CASSQVNIFGGVDIQYF. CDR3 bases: TGCGCCAGCAGCCAAGTTAATATTTTTGGAGGGGTGGACATTCAGTACTTC.

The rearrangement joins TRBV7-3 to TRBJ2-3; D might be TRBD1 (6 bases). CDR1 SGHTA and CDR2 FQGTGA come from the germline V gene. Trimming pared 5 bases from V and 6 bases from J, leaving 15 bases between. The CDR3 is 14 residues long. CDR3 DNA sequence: TGTGCCAGCAGCCCCCACCACAGGGAGGATACGCAGTATTTT. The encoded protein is CASSPHHREDTQYF.

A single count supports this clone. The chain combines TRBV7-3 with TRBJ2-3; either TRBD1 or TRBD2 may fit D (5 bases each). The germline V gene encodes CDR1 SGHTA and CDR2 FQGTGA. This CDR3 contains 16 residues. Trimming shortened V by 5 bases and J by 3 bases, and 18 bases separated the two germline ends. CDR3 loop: CASSLGRGVGTDTQYF. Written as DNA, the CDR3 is TGTGCCAGCAGCCTCGGCCGAGGGGTTGGGACAGATACGCAGTATTTT.

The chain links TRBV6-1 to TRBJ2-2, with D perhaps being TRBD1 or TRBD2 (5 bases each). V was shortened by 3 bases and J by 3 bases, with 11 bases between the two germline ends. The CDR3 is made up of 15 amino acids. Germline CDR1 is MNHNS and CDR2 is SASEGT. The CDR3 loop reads CASSDPGAHTGELFF. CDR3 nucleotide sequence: TGTGCCAGCAGTGATCCCGGGGCCCACACCGGGGAGCTGTTTTTT.

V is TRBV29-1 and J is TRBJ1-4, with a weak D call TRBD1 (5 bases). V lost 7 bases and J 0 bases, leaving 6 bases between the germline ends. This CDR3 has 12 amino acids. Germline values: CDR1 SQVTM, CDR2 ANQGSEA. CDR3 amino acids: CSGGPTNEKLFF. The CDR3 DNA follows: TGCAGCGGGGGACCAACTAATGAAAAACTGTTTTTT.

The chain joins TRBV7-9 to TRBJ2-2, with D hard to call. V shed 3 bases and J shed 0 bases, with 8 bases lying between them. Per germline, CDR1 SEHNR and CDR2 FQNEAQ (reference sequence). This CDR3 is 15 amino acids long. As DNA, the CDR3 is TGTGCCAGCAGCTTTGACGGATCGAACACCGGGGAGCTGTTTTTT. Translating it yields CASSFDGSNTGELFF. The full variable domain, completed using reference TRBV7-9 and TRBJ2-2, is DTGVSQNPRHKITKRGQNVTFRCDPISEHNRLYWYRQTLGQGPEFLTYFQNEAQLEKSRLLSDRFSAERPKGSFSTLEIQRTEQGDSAMYLCASSFDGSNTGELFFGEGSRLTVL.

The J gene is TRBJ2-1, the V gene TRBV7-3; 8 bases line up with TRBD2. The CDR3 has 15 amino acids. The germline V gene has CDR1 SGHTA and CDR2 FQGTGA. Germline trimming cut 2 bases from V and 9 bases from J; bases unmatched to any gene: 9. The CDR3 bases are TGTGCCAGCAGCTTAGTACTAGCGGTAAGGAGTGAGCAGTTCTTC. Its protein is CASSLVLAVRSEQFF.

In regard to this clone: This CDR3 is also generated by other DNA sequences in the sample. The CDR3: CASSLGRATNEKLFF. The CDR3, as DNA: TGCGCCAGCAGCTTGGGCAGGGCAACTAATGAAAAACTGTTTTTT. The rearrangement uses TRBV5-1 and TRBJ1-4, with a tentative D call TRBD1 (5 bases). The CDR3 spans 15 residues. CDR1 and CDR2 (germline): SGHRS, YFSETQ. The V and J ends lost 0 bases and 0 bases respectively, with 6 bases between them. The full variable domain, in which reference TRBV5-1 and TRBJ1-4 provide the parts outside the CDR3, is KAGVTQTPRYLIKTRGQQVTLSCSPISGHRSVSWYQQTPGQGLQFLFEYFSETQRNKGNFPGRFSGRQFSNSRSEMNVSTLELGDSALYLCASSLGRATNEKLFFGSGTQLSVL.

CDR3 DNA: TGTGCCAGCAGCCAAGATTTAGACGGGGTCACATTTAACACTGAAGCTTTCTTT. Translated, it gives CASSQDLDGVTFNTEAFF. This rearrangement joins TRBV4-2 to TRBJ1-1, with no clear D. Trimming left V 0 bases short and J 2 bases short, with 19 bases between. Germline lookup yields CDR1 LGHNA and CDR2 YNFKEQ. The CDR3 has 18 amino acids.

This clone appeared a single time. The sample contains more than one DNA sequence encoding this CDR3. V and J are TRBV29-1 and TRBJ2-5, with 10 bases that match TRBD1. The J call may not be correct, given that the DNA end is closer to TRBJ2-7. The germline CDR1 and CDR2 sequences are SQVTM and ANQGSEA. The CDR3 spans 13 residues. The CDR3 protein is CSVEGQGAYEQYF. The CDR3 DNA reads TGCAGCGTTGAAGGACAGGGGGCTTACGAGCAGTACTTC.

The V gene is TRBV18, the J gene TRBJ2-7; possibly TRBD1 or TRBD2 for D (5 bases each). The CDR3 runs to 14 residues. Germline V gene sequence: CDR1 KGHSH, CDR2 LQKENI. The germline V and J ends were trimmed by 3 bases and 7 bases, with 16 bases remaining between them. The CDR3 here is CASSPGPAMREQYF. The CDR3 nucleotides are TGTGCCAGCTCACCGGGACCCGCGATGAGGGAGCAGTACTTC.